This T cell receptor (beta chain) was sequenced for a study of blood T cell repertoires in COVID-19. The overall study: The analysed material was cDNA or gDNA that came from T cells, B-cell-depleted T cells, or PBMCs.

Source study methods: Reference gene primer amplification gave estimated nucleated cell counts. Using immunoSEQ multiplex PCR, the repertoire was profiled, and TCRdb retains in-frame clones only, with some absent. V and J calls and clone size are given by that table; D and trimming were obtained from the DNA. Of a few hundred thousand clones listed, 80% to 90% are singletons. Participant ages covered about 18 to 100 years across 20 to 25 US areas. Participant-reported clinical history was the basis for cohort assignment. Trimming took 0 bases from V and 6 from J, leaving 8 bases between them. Germline assignment: CDR1 LGHNT and CDR2 FRNRAP. The length of the CDR3 is 14 residues.

This receptor was obtained from a man aged 25 to 45 who had recovered from COVID-19. The J gene is TRBJ2-2, the V gene TRBV12-5; TRBD2 might be the D (6 bases). The sequencing input was PBMCs or T cells enriched from blood (not recorded which). The CDR3 loop is CASGLVTGAGELFF. CDR3 nucleotides: TGTGCTAGTGGTTTGGTAACGGGGGCCGGGGAGCTGTTTTTT.